This TCR beta chain was sequenced during a study of blood T cell repertoires in COVID-19. Study-wide context: COVID-19 samples collected from the United States, Italy and Spain covered acute and convalescent phases.

While infection was still active, Seattle patients were enrolled and then followed longitudinally. Original processing notes: Amplification from reference gene primers served as the basis for estimated nucleated cell counts. Generated by immunoSEQ multiplex PCR, the TCRdb table keeps only in-frame clones and is missing some. That table supplies the V and J calls and clone size; D and trimming were determined from the DNA. The sample has a few hundred thousand clones; about 87% are singletons. Germline lookup yields CDR1 SGHRS and CDR2 YFSETQ. V lost 4 bases and J lost 0; bases outside the gene matches: 9. The CDR3 runs to 16 residues.

This TCR was recovered from a man aged 18 to 30 with COVID-19, enrolled during active disease. The material sequenced was peripheral blood. The V and J genes are TRBV5-1 and TRBJ2-7; 8 positions match TRBD1. This CDR3 reads CASSPRQGRGSYEQYF. The CDR3 nucleotides are TGCGCCAGCAGCCCGAGACAGGGGCGAGGCTCCTACGAGCAGTACTTC.